This T cell receptor (beta chain) was observed in a study of identifying expanded T cells in peripheral blood. Study-wide findings and caveats: Across healthy donors, higher total template counts meant significantly greater approximately 2-week count variance. Over around two and four weeks, about 15 and 19 clones changed, versus roughly 1.2 between replicates.

Collection occurred without any documented infections or immune events in donors. Using immunoSEQ multiplex PCR, the repertoire was profiled, and TCRdb retains in-frame clones only, with some absent. Found here are some 120,000 clones, 84% of them singletons; the top ten hold 3% to 3.5%. Remarks on this clone: Antigen: not known.

This CDR3 region has 15 residues. Germline V gives CDR1 SGHRS, CDR2 YFSETQ. V lost 0 bases to trimming and J lost 7 bases; unmatched junction nucleotides: 4. The material sequenced was blood. The TCR sequence derives from a person aged 18-69 years in good health. The chain recombines TRBV5-1 with TRBJ2-1; 10 nucleotides match TRBD2. Here the CDR3 reads CASSLGSSGGNEQFF. The CDR3 region has the DNA TGCGCCAGCAGCTTGGGTTCTAGCGGGGGAAATGAGCAGTTCTTC.